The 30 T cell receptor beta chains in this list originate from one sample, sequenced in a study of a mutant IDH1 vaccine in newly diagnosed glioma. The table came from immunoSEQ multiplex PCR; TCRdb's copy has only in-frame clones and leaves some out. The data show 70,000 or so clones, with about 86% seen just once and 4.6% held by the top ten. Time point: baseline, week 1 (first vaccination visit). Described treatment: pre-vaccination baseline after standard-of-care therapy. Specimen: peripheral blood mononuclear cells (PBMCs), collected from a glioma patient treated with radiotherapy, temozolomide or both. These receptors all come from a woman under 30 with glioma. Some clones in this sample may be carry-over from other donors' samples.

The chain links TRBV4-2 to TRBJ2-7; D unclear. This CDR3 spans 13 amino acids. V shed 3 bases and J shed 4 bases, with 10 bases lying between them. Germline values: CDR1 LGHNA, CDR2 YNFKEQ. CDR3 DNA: TGTGCCAGCAGCCATCCCGACGGTTACGAGCAGTACTTC. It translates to CASSHPDGYEQYF.

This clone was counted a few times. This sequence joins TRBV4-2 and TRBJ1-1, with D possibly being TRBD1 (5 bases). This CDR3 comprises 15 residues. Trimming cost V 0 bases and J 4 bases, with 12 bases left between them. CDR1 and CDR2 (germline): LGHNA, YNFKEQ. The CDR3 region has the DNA TGTGCCAGCAGCCAAGAGGAAGGGGTGTTCACTGAAGCTTTCTTT. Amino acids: CASSQEEGVFTEAFF.

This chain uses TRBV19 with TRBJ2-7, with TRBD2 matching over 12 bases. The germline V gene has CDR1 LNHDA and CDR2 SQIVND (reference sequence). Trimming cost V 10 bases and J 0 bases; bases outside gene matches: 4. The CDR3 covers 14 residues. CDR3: CATKTSGSSYEQYF. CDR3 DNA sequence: TGTGCCACCAAGACTAGCGGGAGCTCCTACGAGCAGTACTTC.

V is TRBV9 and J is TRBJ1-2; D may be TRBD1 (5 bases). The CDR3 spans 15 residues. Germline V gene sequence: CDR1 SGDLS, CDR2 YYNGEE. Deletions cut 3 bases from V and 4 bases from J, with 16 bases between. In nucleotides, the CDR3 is TGTGCCAGCAGCGGAACCCGGGGGGTCCCCTATGGCTACACCTTC. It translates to CASSGTRGVPYGYTF.

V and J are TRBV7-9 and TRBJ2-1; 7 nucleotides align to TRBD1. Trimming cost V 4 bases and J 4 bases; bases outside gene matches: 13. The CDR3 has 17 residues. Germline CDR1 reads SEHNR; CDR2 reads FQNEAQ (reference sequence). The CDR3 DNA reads TGTGCCAGCAGCTCAGGGAAGAGAGGGGGCTATTACAATGAGCAGTTCTTC. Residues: CASSSGKRGGYYNEQFF.

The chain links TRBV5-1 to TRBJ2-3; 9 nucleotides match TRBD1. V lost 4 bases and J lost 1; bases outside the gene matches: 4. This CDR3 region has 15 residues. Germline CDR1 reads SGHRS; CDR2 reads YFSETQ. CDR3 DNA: TGCGCCAGCAGCATACAGGGGGCGGGCACAGATACGCAGTATTTT. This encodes CASSIQGAGTDTQYF.

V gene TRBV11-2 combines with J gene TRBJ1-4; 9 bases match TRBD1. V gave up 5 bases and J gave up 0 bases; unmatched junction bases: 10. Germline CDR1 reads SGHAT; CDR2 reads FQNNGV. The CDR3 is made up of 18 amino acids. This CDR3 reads CASSARTGAYATNEKLFF. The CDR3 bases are TGTGCCAGCAGCGCCCGGACAGGGGCTTATGCAACTAATGAAAAACTGTTTTTT.

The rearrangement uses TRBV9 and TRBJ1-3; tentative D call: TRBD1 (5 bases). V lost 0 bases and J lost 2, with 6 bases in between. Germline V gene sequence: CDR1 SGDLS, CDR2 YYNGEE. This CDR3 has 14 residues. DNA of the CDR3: TGTGCCAGCAGCGTAGCAGGGACTGGAAACACCATATATTTT. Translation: CASSVAGTGNTIYF.

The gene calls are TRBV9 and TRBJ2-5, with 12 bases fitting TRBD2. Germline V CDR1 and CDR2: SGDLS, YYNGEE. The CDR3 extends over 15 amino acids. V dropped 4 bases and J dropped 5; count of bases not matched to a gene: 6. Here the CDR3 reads CASSPLAGGRETQYF. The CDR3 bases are TGTGCCAGCAGCCCTCTAGCGGGGGGGCGGGAGACCCAGTACTTC.

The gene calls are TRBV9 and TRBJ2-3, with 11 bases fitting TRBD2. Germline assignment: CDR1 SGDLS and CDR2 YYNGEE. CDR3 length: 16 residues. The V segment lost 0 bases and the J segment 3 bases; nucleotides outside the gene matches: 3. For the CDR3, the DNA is TGTGCCAGCAGCGTAGGCCTAGCGGGGGGAACAGATACGCAGTATTTT. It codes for CASSVGLAGGTDTQYF.

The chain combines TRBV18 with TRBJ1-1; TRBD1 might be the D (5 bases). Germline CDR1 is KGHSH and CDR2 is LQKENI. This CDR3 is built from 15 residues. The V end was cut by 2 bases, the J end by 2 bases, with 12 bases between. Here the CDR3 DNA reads TGTGCCAGCTCACCAGACAGTCCCTCCAACACTGAAGCTTTCTTT. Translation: CASSPDSPSNTEAFF.

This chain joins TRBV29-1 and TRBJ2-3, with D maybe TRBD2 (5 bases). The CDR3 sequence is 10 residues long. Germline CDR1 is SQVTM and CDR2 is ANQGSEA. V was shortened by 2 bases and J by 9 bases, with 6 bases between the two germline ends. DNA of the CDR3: TGCAGCGTTGAAAGAGGGACGCAGTATTTT. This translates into CSVERGTQYF.

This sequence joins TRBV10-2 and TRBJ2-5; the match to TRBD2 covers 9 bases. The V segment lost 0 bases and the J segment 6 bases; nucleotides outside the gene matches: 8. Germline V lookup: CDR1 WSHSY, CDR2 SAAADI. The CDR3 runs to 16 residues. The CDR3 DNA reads TGCGCCAGCAGTGAGTCCACGAGCGGGAGGCTAAAGACCCAGTACTTC. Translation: CASSESTSGRLKTQYF.

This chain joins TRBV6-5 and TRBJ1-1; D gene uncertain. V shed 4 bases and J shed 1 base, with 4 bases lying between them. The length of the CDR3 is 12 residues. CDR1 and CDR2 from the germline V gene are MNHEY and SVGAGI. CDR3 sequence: CASSWGNTEAFF. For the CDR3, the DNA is TGTGCCAGCAGTTGGGGGAACACTGAAGCTTTCTTT.

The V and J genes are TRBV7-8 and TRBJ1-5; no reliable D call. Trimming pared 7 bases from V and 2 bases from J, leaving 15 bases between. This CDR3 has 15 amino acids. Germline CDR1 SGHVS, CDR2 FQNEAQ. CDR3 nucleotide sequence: TGTGCCAGCACCCCTAGGCGGATGGGCAATCAGCCCCAGCATTTT. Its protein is CASTPRRMGNQPQHF.

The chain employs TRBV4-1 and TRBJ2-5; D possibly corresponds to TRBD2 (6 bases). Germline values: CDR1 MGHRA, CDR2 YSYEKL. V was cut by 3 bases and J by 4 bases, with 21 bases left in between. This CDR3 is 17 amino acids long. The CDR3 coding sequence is TGCGCCAGCAGCCAGGGGGGAATAGCGGTTCGGGGAGAGACCCAGTACTTC. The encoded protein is CASSQGGIAVRGETQYF.

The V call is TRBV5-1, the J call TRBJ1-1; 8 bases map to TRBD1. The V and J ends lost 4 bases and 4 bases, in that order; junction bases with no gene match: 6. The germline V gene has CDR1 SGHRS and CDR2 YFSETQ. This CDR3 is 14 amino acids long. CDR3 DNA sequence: TGCGCCAGCAGCGCGAACAGGGGGGGCACTGAAGCTTTCTTT. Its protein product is CASSANRGGTEAFF.

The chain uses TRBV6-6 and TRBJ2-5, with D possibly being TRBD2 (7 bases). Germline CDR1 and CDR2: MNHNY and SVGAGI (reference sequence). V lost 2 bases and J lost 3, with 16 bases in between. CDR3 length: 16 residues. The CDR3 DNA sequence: TGTGCCAGCAGTTACGAGAGGGGGGGTCAGAAAGAGACCCAGTACTTC. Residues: CASSYERGGQKETQYF.

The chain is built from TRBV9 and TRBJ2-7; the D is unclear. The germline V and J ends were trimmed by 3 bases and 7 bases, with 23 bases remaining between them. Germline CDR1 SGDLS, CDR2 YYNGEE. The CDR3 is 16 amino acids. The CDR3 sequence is CASSEGPGPPTGEQYF. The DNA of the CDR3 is TGTGCCAGCAGCGAGGGTCCCGGGCCCCCTACGGGTGAGCAGTACTTC. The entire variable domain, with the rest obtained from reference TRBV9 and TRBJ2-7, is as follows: DSGVTQTPKHLITATGQRVTLRCSPRSGDLSVYWYQQSLDQGLQFLIQYYNGEERAKGNILERFSAQQFPDLHSELNLSSLELGDSALYFCASSEGPGPPTGEQYFGPGTRLTVT.

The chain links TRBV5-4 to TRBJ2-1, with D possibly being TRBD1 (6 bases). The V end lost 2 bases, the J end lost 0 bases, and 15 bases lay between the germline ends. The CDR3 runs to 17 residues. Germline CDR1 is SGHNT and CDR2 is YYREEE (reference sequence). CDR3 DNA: TGTGCCAGCAGCTTTCACAGGGACCCTGGCTCCTACAATGAGCAGTTCTTC. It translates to CASSFHRDPGSYNEQFF.

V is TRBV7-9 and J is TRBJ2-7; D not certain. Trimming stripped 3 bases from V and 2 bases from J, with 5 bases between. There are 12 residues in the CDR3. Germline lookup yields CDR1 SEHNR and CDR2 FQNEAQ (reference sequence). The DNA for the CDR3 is TGTGCCAGCAGCTTCCTTACCTACGAGCAGTACTTC. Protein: CASSFLTYEQYF.

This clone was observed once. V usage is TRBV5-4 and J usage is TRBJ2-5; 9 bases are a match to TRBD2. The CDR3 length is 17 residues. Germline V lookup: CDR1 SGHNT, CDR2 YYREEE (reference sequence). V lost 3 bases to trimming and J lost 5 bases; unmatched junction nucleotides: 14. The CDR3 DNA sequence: TGTGCCAGCAGCTCCCCATTAGCGGGGGTCGGCGGGGAGACCCAGTACTTC. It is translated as CASSSPLAGVGGETQYF.

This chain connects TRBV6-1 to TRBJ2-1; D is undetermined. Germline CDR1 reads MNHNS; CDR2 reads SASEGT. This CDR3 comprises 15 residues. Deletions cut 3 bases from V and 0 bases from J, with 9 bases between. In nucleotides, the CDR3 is TGTGCCAGCAGTGACCTCCCGAGCTCCTACAATGAGCAGTTCTTC. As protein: CASSDLPSSYNEQFF.

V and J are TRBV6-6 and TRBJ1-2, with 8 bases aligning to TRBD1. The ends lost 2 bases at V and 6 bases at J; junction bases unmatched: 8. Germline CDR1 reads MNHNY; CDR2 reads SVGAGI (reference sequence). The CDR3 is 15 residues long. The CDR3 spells CASSYRGQGLHGYTF. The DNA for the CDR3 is TGTGCCAGCAGTTACCGTGGACAGGGCCTCCATGGCTACACCTTC.

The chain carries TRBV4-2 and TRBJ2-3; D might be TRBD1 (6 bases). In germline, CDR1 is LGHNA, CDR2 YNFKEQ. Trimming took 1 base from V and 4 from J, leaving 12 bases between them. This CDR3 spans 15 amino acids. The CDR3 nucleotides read TGTGCCAGCAGCCAAGCAGGGGAAATCGCAGATACGCAGTATTTT. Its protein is CASSQAGEIADTQYF.

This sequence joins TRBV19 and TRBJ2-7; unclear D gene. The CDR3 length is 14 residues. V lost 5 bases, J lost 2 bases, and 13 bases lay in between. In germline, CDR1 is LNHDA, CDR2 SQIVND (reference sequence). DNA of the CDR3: TGTGCCAGTAGTCCGCCGACACCGACCTACGAGCAGTACTTC. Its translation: CASSPPTPTYEQYF.

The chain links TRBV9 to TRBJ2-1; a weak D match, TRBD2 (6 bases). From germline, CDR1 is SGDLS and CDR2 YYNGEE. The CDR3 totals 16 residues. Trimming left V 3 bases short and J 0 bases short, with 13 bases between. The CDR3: CASSARRESSYNEQFF. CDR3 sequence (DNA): TGTGCCAGCAGCGCACGGAGGGAGAGCTCCTACAATGAGCAGTTCTTC.

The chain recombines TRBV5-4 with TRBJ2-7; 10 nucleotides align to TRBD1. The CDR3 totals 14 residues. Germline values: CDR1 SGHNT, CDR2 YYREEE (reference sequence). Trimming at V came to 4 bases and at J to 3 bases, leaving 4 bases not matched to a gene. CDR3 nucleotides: TGTGCCAGCAGCCCGGGACAGGGGCGCTACGAGCAGTACTTC. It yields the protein CASSPGQGRYEQYF.

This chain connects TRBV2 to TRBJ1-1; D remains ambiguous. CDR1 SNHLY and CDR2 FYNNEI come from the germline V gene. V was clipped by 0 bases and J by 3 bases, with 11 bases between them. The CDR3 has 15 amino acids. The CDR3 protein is CASSEAPGPYTEAFF. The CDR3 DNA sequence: TGTGCCAGCAGTGAAGCCCCAGGACCCTACACTGAAGCTTTCTTT.

The CDR3 spells CASSLDPTGELFF. The DNA of the CDR3 is TGCGCCAGCAGCTTGGATCCCACCGGGGAGCTGTTTTTT. The chain recombines TRBV5-1 with TRBJ2-2; D is unresolved. Germline lookup yields CDR1 SGHRS and CDR2 YFSETQ. V was pared by 0 bases and J by 4 bases, with 4 bases between. The CDR3 has 13 amino acids.